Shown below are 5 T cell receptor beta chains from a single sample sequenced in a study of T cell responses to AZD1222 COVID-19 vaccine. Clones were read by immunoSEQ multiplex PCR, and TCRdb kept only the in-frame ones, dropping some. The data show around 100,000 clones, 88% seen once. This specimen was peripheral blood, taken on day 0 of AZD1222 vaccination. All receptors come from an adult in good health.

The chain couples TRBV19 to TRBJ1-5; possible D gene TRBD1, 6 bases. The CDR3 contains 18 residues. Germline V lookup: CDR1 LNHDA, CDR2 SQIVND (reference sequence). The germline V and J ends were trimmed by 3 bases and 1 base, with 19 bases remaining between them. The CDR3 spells CASSIWWGREASNQPQHF. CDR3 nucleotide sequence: TGTGCCAGTAGTATTTGGTGGGGGCGGGAAGCGAGCAATCAGCCCCAGCATTTT.

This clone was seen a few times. The CDR3 is CASRRNSYNEQFF. In nucleotides, the CDR3 is TGTGCCAGCAGACGGAACTCCTACAATGAGCAGTTCTTC. The chain uses TRBV2 and TRBJ2-1; D is unclear. V lost 6 bases and J 0 bases, leaving 6 bases between the germline ends. The CDR3 spans 13 residues. The germline gives CDR1 SNHLY, CDR2 FYNNEI.

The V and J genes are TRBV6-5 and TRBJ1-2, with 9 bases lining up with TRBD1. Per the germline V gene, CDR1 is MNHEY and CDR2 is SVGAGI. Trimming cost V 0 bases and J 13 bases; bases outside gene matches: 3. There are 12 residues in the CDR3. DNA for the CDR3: TGTGCCAGCAGTTACTCGGGACAGGGTGCCACCTTC. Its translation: CASSYSGQGATF.

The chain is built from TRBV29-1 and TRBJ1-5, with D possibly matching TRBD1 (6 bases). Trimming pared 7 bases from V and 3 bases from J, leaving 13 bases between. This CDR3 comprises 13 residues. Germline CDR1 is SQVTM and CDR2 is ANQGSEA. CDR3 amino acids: CSAATGLNQPQHF. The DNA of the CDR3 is TGCAGCGCCGCGACAGGTCTCAATCAGCCCCAGCATTTT.

The CDR3 is CASRRDKRDNSPLHF. In nucleotides, the CDR3 is TGTGCCAGCAGACGGGACAAACGAGATAATTCACCCCTCCACTTT. This rearrangement joins TRBV6-6 to TRBJ1-6; D is perhaps TRBD1 (6 bases). Germline V CDR1 and CDR2: MNHNY, SVGAGI (reference sequence). The V end was cut by 6 bases, the J end by 5 bases, with 14 bases between. The CDR3 is made up of 15 amino acids.